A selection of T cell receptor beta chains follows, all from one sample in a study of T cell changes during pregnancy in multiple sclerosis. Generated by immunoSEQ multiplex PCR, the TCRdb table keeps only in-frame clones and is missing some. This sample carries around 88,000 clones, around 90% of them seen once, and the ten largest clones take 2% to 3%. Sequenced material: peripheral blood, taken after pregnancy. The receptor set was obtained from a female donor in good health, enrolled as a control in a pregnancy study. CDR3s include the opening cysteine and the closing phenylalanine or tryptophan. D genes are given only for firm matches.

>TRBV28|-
CASSLMVDSTNEKLFF
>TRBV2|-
CASSGEQLNKINYGYTF
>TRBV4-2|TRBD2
CASSPLTSGGTDTQYF
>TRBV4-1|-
CASSQESTEETQYF
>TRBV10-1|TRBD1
CASSQDRDYGYTF
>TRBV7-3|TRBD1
CASSRTGGTDTQYF
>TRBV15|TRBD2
CATSQGLARSYEQYF
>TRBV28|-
CASSSALRVGRGTEAFF
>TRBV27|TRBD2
CASSLLAGVNEQFF
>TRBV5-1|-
CASSLGGQGGTDTQYF
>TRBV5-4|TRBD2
CASSLFIAGGYNEQFF
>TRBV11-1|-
CASSIRGGRTEAFF
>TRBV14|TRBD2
CASSHGRGTRQYNEQFF
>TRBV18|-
CASSLLAPQNLGTEAFF
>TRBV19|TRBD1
CASIGFLTGWSTEAFF
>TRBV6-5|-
CASSSLKGTYGYTF
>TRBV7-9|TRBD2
CASSLTGGREFF
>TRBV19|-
CASSLSSENTGELFF
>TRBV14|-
CASSQERAAGRRGQFF
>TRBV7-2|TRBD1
CASSLVDRGDSPLHF
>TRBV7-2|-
CASSFSLDLFYTF
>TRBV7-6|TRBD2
CASSLGASGGTDTQYF
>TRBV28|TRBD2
CASWPGLAGLDTQYF
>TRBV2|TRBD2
CASSPSGLANNEQFF
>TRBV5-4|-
CASSLPGRELNIQYF
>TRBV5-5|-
CASSSPRGGIYNTEAFF
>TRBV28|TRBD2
CASSPLAGGYTDTQYF
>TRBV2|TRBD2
CASSRTSLYEQYF
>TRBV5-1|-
CASARGDLMNTEAFF
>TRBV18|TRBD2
CASSLTSGRAADTQYF
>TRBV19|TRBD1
CASRTGGVMNTEAFF
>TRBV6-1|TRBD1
CASSGITDGQGHGQPQHF
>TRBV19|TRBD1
CATWTGRTEAFF
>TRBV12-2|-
CASRLAHQTSYEQYF
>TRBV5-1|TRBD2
CASSSGLRYEQYF
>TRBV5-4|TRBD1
CASSLYPPWTGASPYEQYF
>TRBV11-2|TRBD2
CASTLGGSGAGRNEQFF
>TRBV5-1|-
CASSLDGTSTDTQYF
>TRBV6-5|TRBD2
CASTRGLAGSYEQYF
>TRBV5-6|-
CASSLAGAFYEQYF
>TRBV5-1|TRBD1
CASSSPGTGSFQPQHF
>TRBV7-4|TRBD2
CASRTTGTMNNEQFF
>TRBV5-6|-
CASSRQRGYTF
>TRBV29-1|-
CSVEYLVPGTEAFF
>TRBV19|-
CASSTGYGYTF
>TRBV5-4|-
CATDGGLTDTQYF
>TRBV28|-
CASGNPGQNTEAFF
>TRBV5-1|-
CASSPSPQGRTEAFF